Below, 5 T cell receptor beta chains from the same sample are listed, as sequenced in a study of blood T cell repertoires in COVID-19. Assay used: immunoSEQ multiplex PCR; TCRdb lists only in-frame clones, some missing. The repertoire holds a few hundred thousand clones, with 70% to 90% as singletons. Material: PBMCs or T cells enriched from blood (not recorded which). These receptor sequences come from a man aged 30 to 45 who had recovered from COVID-19.

This chain joins TRBV23-1 and TRBJ1-1; a weak D match, TRBD1 (5 bases). TRBV23-1 is an ORF for which the function is uncertain. The germline V and J ends were trimmed by 6 bases and 0 bases, with 14 bases remaining between them. The CDR3 has 15 residues. The CDR3 sequence: CASSEPRGLNTEAFF. In nucleotides, the CDR3 is TGCGCCAGCAGCGAGCCAAGGGGCCTGAACACTGAAGCTTTCTTT.

The V gene is TRBV6-5, the J gene TRBJ2-5, with 14 bases aligning to TRBD2. Germline CDR1 and CDR2: MNHEY and SVGAGI. CDR3 size: 16 residues. Trimming took 2 bases from V and 5 from J; bases not matched to a gene: 4. CDR3 bases: TGTGCCAGCAGTTACGGGGGACTAGCGGGGGCCGAGACCCAGTACTTC. Translated, it gives CASSYGGLAGAETQYF.

The gene calls are TRBV5-1 and TRBJ2-2, with D unclear. CDR1 is SGHRS and CDR2 is YFSETQ in the germline V gene. CDR3 length: 15 residues. The V and J ends lost 9 bases and 3 bases respectively, with 18 bases between them. The chain's CDR3 is CATKEVPPDTGELFF. The CDR3 coding sequence is TGCGCCACCAAAGAGGTCCCACCAGACACCGGGGAGCTGTTTTTT. The entire variable domain, with the rest obtained from reference TRBV5-1 and TRBJ2-2, is as follows: KAGVTQTPRYLIKTRGQQVTLSCSPISGHRSVSWYQQTPGQGLQFLFEYFSETQRNKGNFPGRFSGRQFSNSRSEMNVSTLELGDSALYLCATKEVPPDTGELFFGEGSRLTVL.

The rearrangement links TRBV10-3 to TRBJ1-6, with 7 bases identical to TRBD1. The CDR3 loop spans 13 amino acids. V lost 7 bases to trimming and J lost 7 bases; unmatched junction nucleotides: 4. Germline-derived CDR1 and CDR2 are ENHRY and SYGVKD. CDR3: CAITGGWNSPLHF. The CDR3, as DNA: TGTGCCATCACAGGGGGTTGGAATTCACCCCTCCACTTT.

This sequence joins TRBV27 and TRBJ1-3, with a possible D match to TRBD1 (5 bases). The ends were cut back, 5 bases at V and 4 bases at J, with 12 bases in the middle. CDR1 and CDR2 from the germline V gene are MNHEY and SMNVEV (reference sequence). This CDR3 comprises 14 residues. In nucleotides, the CDR3 is TGTGCCAGCAGTCCCGTTGGGGGGGGAAACACCATATATTTT. It translates to CASSPVGGGNTIYF.